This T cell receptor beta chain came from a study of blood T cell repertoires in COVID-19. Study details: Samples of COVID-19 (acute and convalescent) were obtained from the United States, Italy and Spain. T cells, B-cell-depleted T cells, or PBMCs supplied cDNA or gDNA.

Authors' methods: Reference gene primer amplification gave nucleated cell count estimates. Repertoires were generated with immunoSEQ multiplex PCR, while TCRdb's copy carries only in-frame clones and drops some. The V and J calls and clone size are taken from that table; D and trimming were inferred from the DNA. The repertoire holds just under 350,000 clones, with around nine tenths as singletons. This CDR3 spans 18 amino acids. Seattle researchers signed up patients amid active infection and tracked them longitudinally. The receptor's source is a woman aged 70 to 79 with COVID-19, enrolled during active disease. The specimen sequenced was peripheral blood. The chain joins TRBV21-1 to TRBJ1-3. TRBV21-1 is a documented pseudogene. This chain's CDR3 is CASSIGFGSGRSGNTIYF. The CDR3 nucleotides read TGTGCCAGCAGCATTGGCTTCGGTTCAGGGAGGTCTGGAAACACCATATATTTT.